These 4 T cell receptor beta chains came from one sample sequenced in a study of T cells after yellow fever vaccination. Each CDR3 protein gets one entry after TCRdb re-called the 5' RACE reads with MiXCR. The repertoire holds 400,000 to 450,000 distinct CDR3 sequences, with roughly 20% as singletons. Sequencing was performed on PBMCs, taken before the yellow fever booster vaccination. The receptors were sampled from a man between 18 and 29 years old who received the YFV17D yellow fever vaccine.

This chain connects TRBV28 to TRBJ2-6; D might be TRBD1 or TRBD2, each matching 5 bases. Germline CDR1 is MDHEN and CDR2 is SYDVKM. Trimming removed 8 bases from V and 1 base from J, with 9 bases in between. The CDR3 spans 14 residues. CDR3 bases: TGTGCCAGCCGGGGCACTTCTGGGGCCAACGTCCTGACTTTC. Translating gives CASRGTSGANVLTF.

This clonotype has ten or more counts. V is TRBV5-1 and J is TRBJ2-2; 10 bases line up with TRBD1. The CDR3 is 15 residues long. The ends lost 5 bases at V and 3 bases at J; junction bases unmatched: 4. Germline V gene sequence: CDR1 SGHRS, CDR2 YFSETQ. The CDR3 DNA is TGCGCCAGCAGGGCCGGGACAGGGGACACCGGGGAGCTGTTTTTT. Protein sequence: CASRAGTGDTGELFF.

This chain connects TRBV24-1 to TRBJ2-2; D is unresolved. The germline gives CDR1 KGHDR, CDR2 SFDVKD. The CDR3 is 13 residues long. The V gene lost 6 bases and the J gene lost 0 bases, with 4 bases spanning the gap. The CDR3 sequence is CATSTTNTGELFF. CDR3 DNA: TGTGCCACCAGTACCACGAACACCGGGGAGCTGTTTTTT.

This clonotype was counted between two and nine times. J is TRBJ2-1 and V is TRBV7-9, with a possible D match to TRBD1 (5 bases). This CDR3 has 17 amino acids. In germline, CDR1 is SEHNR, CDR2 FQNEAQ (reference sequence). V was cut by 5 bases and J by 0 bases, with 17 bases left in between. The CDR3 DNA reads as TGTGCCAGCAGCGTAAGATGGGGCGAGAGCTCCTACAATGAGCAGTTCTTC. It specifies CASSVRWGESSYNEQFF.